This T cell receptor beta chain originates from a study of beta chain features in type 1 diabetes. Study results and caveats: It was not settled here whether HLA type affects TCRB rearrangement.

This clone was seen a few times. Its specificity is unknown. Expressed TCRB transcripts were sequenced because the isolated RNA had all been reverse transcribed beforehand. Produced via immunoSEQ multiplex PCR; TCRdb's table is partial and in-frame only. This table has some 900,000 clones, roughly 15% appearing once. Donors contributed one heparinised blood draw apiece, averaging about 100 mL. CD4+ cells of the naive, central memory, regulatory and stem cell-like memory types were sorted via CD45RO/CCR7/CD25/CD127/CD95/CD27. The receptor was derived from a woman between 18 and 30 years old in good health. Sequencing was performed on naive CD4+ T cells from blood.

The CDR3 sequence is CASSFPFVGTEAFF. CDR3 DNA: TGTGCCAGCAGCTTCCCATTCGTGGGCACTGAAGCTTTCTTT. The chain is built from TRBV11-2 and TRBJ1-1; D remains unclear. V lost 3 bases and J 4 bases, leaving 12 bases between the germline ends. CDR1 and CDR2 (germline): SGHAT, FQNNGV. This CDR3 contains 14 residues.